These T cell receptor beta chains were read from a single sample in a study of blood T cell repertoires in COVID-19. Sequencing was performed with immunoSEQ multiplex PCR; in TCRdb, only in-frame clones are kept and a portion is missing. The table records around 110,000 clones, roughly nine tenths of them present only once. The sample taken for sequencing was peripheral blood. Receptor source: a human donor with active COVID-19. The donor label of this sample is uncertain. Each CDR3 is given with its conserved first and last residue. A D gene is named only where the DNA matches it firmly. Some rows mark clone size as missing; the rest say once, few, many or name a class of expanded clone.

clone_size: .
j_call: TRBJ2-2
d_call: TRBD1
v_call: TRBV5-4
cdr3_aa: CASSLVMGQPNTGELFF
cdr3_nt: TGTGCCAGCAGCTTGGTTATGGGACAGCCTAACACCGGGGAGCTGTTTTTT

clone_size: .
j_call: TRBJ2-3
d_call: TRBD2
v_call: TRBV19
cdr3_aa: CASNGGGSTDTQYF
cdr3_nt: TGTGCCTCCAATGGGGGGGGAAGCACAGATACGCAGTATTTT

clone_size: .
j_call: TRBJ2-7
d_call: .
v_call: TRBV19
cdr3_aa: CASSIGHSYEQYF
cdr3_nt: TGTGCCAGTAGTATCGGACATTCCTACGAGCAGTACTTC

clone_size: .
j_call: TRBJ2-3
d_call: TRBD2
v_call: TRBV13
cdr3_aa: CASSLRGGKYTDTQYF
cdr3_nt: TGTGCCAGCAGCTTACGCGGGGGGAAATACACAGATACGCAGTATTTT

clone_size: .
j_call: TRBJ2-2
d_call: TRBD2
v_call: TRBV7-9
cdr3_aa: CASSAGLAGHANTGELFF
cdr3_nt: TGTGCCAGCAGCGCGGGACTAGCGGGACACGCGAACACCGGGGAGCTGTTTTTT

clone_size: .
j_call: TRBJ2-5
d_call: TRBD1
v_call: TRBV9
cdr3_aa: CASSDGTVRETQYF
cdr3_nt: TGTGCCAGCAGCGATGGGACAGTTCGGGAGACCCAGTACTTC

clone_size: .
j_call: TRBJ2-3
d_call: TRBD1
v_call: TRBV6-2/TRBV6-3
cdr3_aa: CASSYSRDRIYTDTQYF
cdr3_nt: TGTGCCAGCAGTTACTCGAGGGACAGGATATACACAGATACGCAGTATTTT

clone_size: .
j_call: TRBJ2-2
d_call: TRBD2
v_call: TRBV27
cdr3_aa: CASSYQRGNTGELFF
cdr3_nt: TGTGCCAGCAGTTATCAGCGGGGGAACACCGGGGAGCTGTTTTTT

clone_size: few
j_call: TRBJ2-1
d_call: .
v_call: TRBV28
cdr3_aa: CASSFRQGRDNEQFF
cdr3_nt: TGTGCCAGCAGTTTCAGGCAGGGAAGAGACAATGAGCAGTTCTTC

clone_size: .
j_call: TRBJ1-3
d_call: TRBD1
v_call: TRBV9
cdr3_aa: CASSAQGRNTIYF
cdr3_nt: TGTGCCAGCAGCGCACAGGGGAGAAACACCATATATTTT

clone_size: once
j_call: TRBJ1-4
d_call: .
v_call: TRBV5-1
cdr3_aa: CASSLVAESNEKLFF
cdr3_nt: TGCGCCAGCAGCTTGGTGGCGGAGTCTAATGAAAAACTGTTTTTT

clone_size: once
j_call: TRBJ1-1
d_call: .
v_call: TRBV6-2/TRBV6-3
cdr3_aa: CASSPQGRRPEAFF
cdr3_nt: TGTGCCAGCAGTCCCCAGGGAAGGAGACCTGAAGCTTTCTTT

clone_size: once
j_call: TRBJ2-3
d_call: .
v_call: TRBV28
cdr3_aa: CASSSAGASTDTQYF
cdr3_nt: TGTGCCAGCAGCTCTGCGGGGGCTAGCACAGATACGCAGTATTTT

clone_size: .
j_call: TRBJ2-7
d_call: TRBD1
v_call: TRBV27
cdr3_aa: CASRTGTGLHEQYF
cdr3_nt: TGTGCCAGCAGAACCGGGACAGGTCTCCACGAGCAGTACTTC

clone_size: .
j_call: TRBJ2-7
d_call: TRBD1
v_call: TRBV28
cdr3_aa: CASSLSGQGGYEQYF
cdr3_nt: TGTGCCAGCAGTTTATCGGGACAGGGTGGCTACGAGCAGTACTTC

clone_size: few
j_call: TRBJ1-1
d_call: TRBD1
v_call: TRBV6-7
cdr3_aa: CASSYRYRGPGNTEAFF
cdr3_nt: TGTGCCAGCAGTTACCGATACAGGGGGCCCGGTAACACTGAAGCTTTCTTT

clone_size: once
j_call: TRBJ1-3
d_call: .
v_call: TRBV5-1
cdr3_aa: CASSTGGSHSGNTIYF
cdr3_nt: TGCGCCAGCAGCACCGGGGGGTCCCACAGTGGAAACACCATATATTTT

clone_size: .
j_call: TRBJ2-7
d_call: TRBD2
v_call: TRBV7-2
cdr3_aa: CASSLSAPRGSGGEQYF
cdr3_nt: TGTGCCAGCAGCCTATCTGCCCCCCGTGGTAGCGGGGGCGAGCAGTACTTC